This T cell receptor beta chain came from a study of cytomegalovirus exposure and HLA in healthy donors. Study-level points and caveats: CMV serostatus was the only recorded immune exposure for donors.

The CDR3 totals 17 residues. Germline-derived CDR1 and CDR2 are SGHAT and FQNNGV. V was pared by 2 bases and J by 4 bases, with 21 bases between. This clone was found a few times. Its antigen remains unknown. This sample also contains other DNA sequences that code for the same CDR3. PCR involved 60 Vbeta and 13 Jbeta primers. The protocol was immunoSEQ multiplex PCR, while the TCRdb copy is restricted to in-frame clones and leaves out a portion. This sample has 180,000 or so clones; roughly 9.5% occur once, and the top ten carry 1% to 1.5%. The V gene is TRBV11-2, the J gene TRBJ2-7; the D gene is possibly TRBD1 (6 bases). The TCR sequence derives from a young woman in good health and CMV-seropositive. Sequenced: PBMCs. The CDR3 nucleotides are TGTGCCAGCAGCTTACGTCGGGTAGCAGGGACATTTTACGAGCAGTACTTC. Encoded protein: CASSLRRVAGTFYEQYF.